These 19 T cell receptor beta chains came from one sample sequenced in a study of shared T cell receptors in the human thymus. Measured with immunoSEQ multiplex PCR; TCRdb has only the in-frame clones, and not every one. The table records some 760,000 clones, 70% to 90% of them present only once. The sample was also reused in another study, on human thymus T cells.

The sequenced sample was thymocytes. These receptors were collected from a girl under three years old with a congenital heart defect.

The V and J genes are TRBV9 and TRBJ2-6; tentative D call: TRBD2 (5 bases). Germline lookup yields CDR1 SGDLS and CDR2 YYNGEE. V was shortened by 2 bases and J by 2 bases, with 11 bases between the two germline ends. The CDR3 sequence is 16 residues long. CDR3 loop: CASSVRELPGANVLTF. In DNA form, the CDR3 reads TGTGCCAGCAGCGTTAGGGAGCTGCCTGGGGCCAACGTCCTGACTTTC.

The V call is TRBV13, the J call TRBJ2-1; tentative D call: TRBD1 (6 bases). Deletions cut 0 bases from V and 4 bases from J, with 7 bases between. This CDR3 has 14 residues. Germline loops: CDR1 PRHDT, CDR2 FYEKMQ (reference sequence). The CDR3, as DNA: TGTGCCAGCAGCTTAGGCGGACAGTACAATGAGCAGTTCTTC. Residues: CASSLGGQYNEQFF. The whole variable domain, filled in from reference TRBV13 and TRBJ2-1, reads AAGVIQSPRHLIKEKRETATLKCYPIPRHDTVYWYQQGPGQDPQFLISFYEKMQSDKGSIPDRFSAQQFSDYHSELNMSSLELGDSALYFCASSLGGQYNEQFFGPGTRLTVL.

The rearrangement joins TRBV6-5 to TRBJ2-1; D might be TRBD1 (5 bases). V lost 2 bases and J 4 bases, leaving 9 bases between the germline ends. The CDR3 covers 14 residues. From germline, CDR1 is MNHEY and CDR2 SVGAGI. CDR3 sequence: CASSYLGQYNEQFF. The CDR3 nucleotides read TGTGCCAGCAGTTACCTGGGGCAATACAATGAGCAGTTCTTC.

The V call is TRBV5-4, the J call TRBJ2-7; D is possibly TRBD2 (5 bases). Germline V gives CDR1 SGHNT, CDR2 YYREEE (reference sequence). The V end lost 4 bases, the J end lost 0 bases, and 14 bases lay between the germline ends. The CDR3 covers 15 residues. CDR3 residues: CASSAGKGSSYEQYF. The CDR3 DNA reads TGTGCCAGCAGCGCCGGGAAGGGAAGCTCCTACGAGCAGTACTTC.

The genes are TRBV25-1 and TRBJ1-6, with 9 bases matching TRBD1. The J segment lost 11 bases and the V segment lost 7 bases, leaving 12 bases of the junction unmatched. Germline V gene data show CDR1 as MGHDK and CDR2 as SYGVNS. The CDR3 consists of 15 residues. CDR3 region: CASNQGGQGRPPLHF. The CDR3 DNA reads TGTGCCAGCAACCAAGGGGGACAGGGCCGGCCACCCCTCCACTTT.

This clone was counted a few times. This sequence joins TRBV5-1 and TRBJ1-2; possibly TRBD1 for D (6 bases). Trimming pared 1 base from V and 8 bases from J, leaving 12 bases between. The CDR3 spans 13 residues. Germline assignment: CDR1 SGHRS and CDR2 YFSETQ. The CDR3 DNA is TGCGCCAGCAGCTTGACAGGGCGAAGGGGCTACACCTTC. Its translation is CASSLTGRRGYTF.

V usage is TRBV9 and J usage is TRBJ1-1, with D tentatively TRBD1 (5 bases). CDR3 size: 16 residues. The germline gives CDR1 SGDLS, CDR2 YYNGEE. The V and J ends lost 0 bases and 4 bases respectively, with 16 bases between them. The CDR3 coding sequence is TGTGCCAGCAGCGTAGGGCGGGGGGTTCGGGGCACTGAAGCTTTCTTT. This gives the protein CASSVGRGVRGTEAFF.

This chain connects TRBV6-1 to TRBJ1-2, with TRBD1 as a possible D gene (6 bases). V gave up 4 bases and J gave up 11 bases, with 20 bases separating them. The CDR3 has 14 residues. Germline-derived CDR1 and CDR2 are MNHNS and SASEGT. CDR3 loop: CASSGRDTQGPYTF. The CDR3 DNA reads as TGTGCCAGCAGTGGCCGGGACACACAAGGCCCTTACACCTTC.

The CDR3: CASRTFPGGRMGRSSPLHF. DNA of the CDR3: TGTGCCAGCAGAACATTTCCAGGGGGGCGGATGGGACGAAGTTCACCCCTCCACTTT. This rearrangement joins TRBV27 to TRBJ1-6; 7 bases agree with TRBD1. The V segment lost 6 bases and the J segment 9 bases; nucleotides outside the gene matches: 23. Germline V gives CDR1 MNHEY, CDR2 SMNVEV (reference sequence). This CDR3 is 19 amino acids long.

The rearrangement joins TRBV19 to TRBJ2-2; 7 positions match TRBD1. Germline CDR1 reads LNHDA; CDR2 reads SQIVND (reference sequence). The CDR3 totals 15 residues. The trim removed 3 bases at V and 5 bases at J, leaving 6 bases unmatched. The chain's CDR3 is CASSMMGQQTGELFF. CDR3 nucleotides: TGTGCCAGTAGTATGATGGGACAGCAAACCGGGGAGCTGTTTTTT.

This clone has more than one count but fewer than ten. The rearrangement joins TRBV14 to TRBJ1-2, with D possibly matching TRBD1 (5 bases). Germline V gene lookup returns CDR1 SGHDN and CDR2 FVKESK. The CDR3 is made up of 18 amino acids. Trimming stripped 4 bases from V and 3 bases from J, with 24 bases between. The CDR3 region has the DNA TGTGCCAGCAGCCGCCTGGCGGGGCCCCTAATTAACGACTATGGCTACACCTTC. This codes for CASSRLAGPLINDYGYTF.

The chain links TRBV10-3 to TRBJ1-2, with D unclear. Trimming shortened V by 8 bases and J by 1 base, and 14 bases separated the two germline ends. This CDR3 is built from 14 residues. Germline V gives CDR1 ENHRY, CDR2 SYGVKD. In nucleotides, the CDR3 is TGTGCCATCTTACGCGGAAGCGGTAACTATGGCTACACCTTC. Translation gives CAILRGSGNYGYTF.

DNA of the CDR3: TGTGCTAGTGGTTTGATGTTCCCGAGGGGGCGTGCAGATACGCAGTATTTT. This translates into CASGLMFPRGRADTQYF. The chain carries TRBV12-5 and TRBJ2-3; 7 nucleotides line up with TRBD1. The J segment lost 4 bases and the V segment lost 2 bases, leaving 12 bases of the junction unmatched. Germline V CDR1 and CDR2: LGHNT, FRNRAP. The CDR3 contains 17 residues.

This clone was counted once. The genes are TRBV5-1 and TRBJ1-1, with 9 bases that match TRBD1. V was clipped by 4 bases and J by 6 bases; unmatched bases: 4. The germline V gene encodes CDR1 SGHRS and CDR2 YFSETQ. The CDR3 covers 13 residues. The CDR3 DNA follows: TGCGCCAGCAGCACAGGGGGCATTTCTGAAGCTTTCTTT. Translating gives CASSTGGISEAFF.

The chain carries TRBV5-6 and TRBJ2-7; perhaps TRBD1 as D (5 bases). The CDR3 sequence is 15 residues long. Trimming took 0 bases from V and 0 from J, leaving 10 bases between them. Germline lookup yields CDR1 SGHDT and CDR2 YYEEEE. CDR3 loop: CASSLGQQVSYEQYF. The DNA of the CDR3 is TGTGCCAGCAGCTTGGGACAGCAGGTCTCCTACGAGCAGTACTTC.

In regard to this clone: The same CDR3 arises from other DNA sequences in this sample as well. The V call is TRBV27, the J call TRBJ2-7, with D maybe TRBD2 (7 bases). The V end was cut by 6 bases, the J end by 3 bases, with 21 bases between. The CDR3 has 16 residues. Germline V gene lookup returns CDR1 MNHEY and CDR2 SMNVEV (reference sequence). In DNA form, the CDR3 reads TGTGCCAGCAGCTTAGGGGGAGGGAGCGGAAGCTACGAGCAGTACTTC. Translating it yields CASSLGGGSGSYEQYF.

J is TRBJ1-4 and V is TRBV5-5, with 11 bases aligning to TRBD1. Trimming took 1 base from V and 7 from J; bases not matched to a gene: 15. Looked up from germline, CDR1 is SGHKS and CDR2 is YYEKEE (reference sequence). The CDR3 is 19 residues long. The CDR3 reads CASSLFWDRGYVSGEKLFF. The CDR3 DNA follows: TGTGCCAGCAGCTTGTTTTGGGACAGGGGGTATGTGTCTGGTGAAAAACTGTTTTTT.

The chain recombines TRBV7-9 with TRBJ2-2; 14 bases are shared with TRBD2. The CDR3 has 17 residues. CDR1 SEHNR and CDR2 FQNEAQ come from the germline V gene (reference sequence). V was pared by 6 bases and J by 7 bases, with 10 bases of the junction left unmatched. The CDR3, as DNA: TGTGCCAGCAGTTCCTCGACTAGCGGGGGGGCCGTCGGGGAGCTGTTTTTT. Translation gives CASSSSTSGGAVGELFF.

The chain uses TRBV6-1 and TRBJ2-3; weak D call: TRBD2 (7 bases). V was shortened by 2 bases and J by 7 bases, with 22 bases between the two germline ends. The CDR3 has 17 amino acids. Germline CDR1 reads MNHNS; CDR2 reads SASEGT. CDR3 coding DNA: TGTGCCAGCAGTGAACTGGTTTGGGGGGGGCCGTTAAATACGCAGTATTTT. Translating it yields CASSELVWGGPLNTQYF.